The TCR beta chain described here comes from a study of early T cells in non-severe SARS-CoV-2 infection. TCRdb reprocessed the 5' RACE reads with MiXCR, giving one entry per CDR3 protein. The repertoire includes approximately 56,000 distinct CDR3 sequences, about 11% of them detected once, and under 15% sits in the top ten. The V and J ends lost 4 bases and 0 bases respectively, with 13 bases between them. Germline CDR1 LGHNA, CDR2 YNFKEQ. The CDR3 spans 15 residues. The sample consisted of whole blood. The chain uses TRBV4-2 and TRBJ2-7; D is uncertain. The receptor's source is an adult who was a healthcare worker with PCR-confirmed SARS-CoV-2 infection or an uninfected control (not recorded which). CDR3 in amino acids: CASSLSPGGSYEQYF. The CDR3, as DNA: TGTGCCAGCAGCCTTTCCCCGGGTGGCTCCTACGAGCAGTACTTC.